The 2 T cell receptor beta chains presented below share a single source sample, sequenced in a study of shared clonotypes between healthy human individuals. Clones were sequenced by immunoSEQ multiplex PCR, and TCRdb holds only the in-frame ones, with some missing. Altogether some 630,000 clones are present, around 72% being singletons, with the ten largest covering about 1.8%. Sequencing was carried out using memory CD4+ T cells sorted from blood. Sample subset: CD45RA-negative fraction. The source is a woman aged 30 to 39 in good health.

The rearrangement joins TRBV4-1 to TRBJ2-7; 9 nucleotides align to TRBD2. Germline CDR1 is MGHRA and CDR2 is YSYEKL. The J segment lost 0 bases and the V segment lost 2 bases, leaving 2 bases of the junction unmatched. The CDR3 is 15 amino acids. CDR3 coding DNA: TGCGCCAGCAGCCAACAAGCGGGAGGCTCCTACGAGCAGTACTTC. Its translation: CASSQQAGGSYEQYF.

To note about this clone: Other DNA sequences from this sample encode an identical CDR3 as well. This chain connects TRBV2 to TRBJ2-7; D might be TRBD2 (5 bases). This CDR3 is 12 amino acids long. Between the trimmed V and J ends, which lost 6 bases and 2 bases, there was a span of 8 bases. Germline CDR1 reads SNHLY; CDR2 reads FYNNEI. The CDR3 spells CASREGTYEQYF. In DNA, the CDR3 is TGTGCCAGCAGAGAGGGAACCTACGAGCAGTACTTC.